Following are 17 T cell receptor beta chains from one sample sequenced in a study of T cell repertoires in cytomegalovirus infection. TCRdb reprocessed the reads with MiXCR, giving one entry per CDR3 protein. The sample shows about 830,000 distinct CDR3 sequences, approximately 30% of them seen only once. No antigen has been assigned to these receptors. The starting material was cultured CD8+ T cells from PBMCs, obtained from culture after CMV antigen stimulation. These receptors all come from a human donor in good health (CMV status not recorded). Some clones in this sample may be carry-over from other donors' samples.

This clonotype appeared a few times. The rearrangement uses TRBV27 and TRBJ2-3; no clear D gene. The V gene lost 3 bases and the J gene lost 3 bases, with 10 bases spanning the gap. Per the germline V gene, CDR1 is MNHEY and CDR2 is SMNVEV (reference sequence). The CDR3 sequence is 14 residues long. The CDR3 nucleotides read TGTGCCAGCAGTTTTGGTCCCGGGACAGATACGCAGTATTTT. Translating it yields CASSFGPGTDTQYF.

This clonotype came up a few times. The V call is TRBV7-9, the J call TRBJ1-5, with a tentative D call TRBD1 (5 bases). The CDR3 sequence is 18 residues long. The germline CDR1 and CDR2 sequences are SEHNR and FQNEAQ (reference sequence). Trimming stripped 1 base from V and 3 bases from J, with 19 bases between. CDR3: CASSLEGYRDGYNQPQHF. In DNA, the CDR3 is TGTGCCAGCAGCTTAGAGGGATACCGGGACGGATACAATCAGCCCCAGCATTTT.

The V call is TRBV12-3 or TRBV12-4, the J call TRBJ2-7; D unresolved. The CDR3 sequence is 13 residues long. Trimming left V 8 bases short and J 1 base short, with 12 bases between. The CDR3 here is CASGWSSSYEQYF. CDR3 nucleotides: TGTGCCAGCGGCTGGAGTTCTTCCTACGAGCAGTACTTC.

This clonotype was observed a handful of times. CDR3 amino acids: CASSISGQKQETQYF. The CDR3 nucleotides read TGTGCCAGCAGTATCTCCGGACAGAAACAAGAGACCCAGTACTTC. The chain couples TRBV27 to TRBJ2-5; the D gene is possibly TRBD1 (6 bases). Germline V gene lookup returns CDR1 MNHEY and CDR2 SMNVEV (reference sequence). This CDR3 comprises 15 residues. V shed 5 bases and J shed 2 bases, with 15 bases lying between them.

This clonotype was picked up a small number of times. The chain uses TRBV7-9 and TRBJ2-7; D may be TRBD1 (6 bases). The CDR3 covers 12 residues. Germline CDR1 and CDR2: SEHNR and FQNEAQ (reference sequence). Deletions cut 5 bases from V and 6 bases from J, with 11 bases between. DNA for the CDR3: TGTGCCAGCAGCCCTTCCAGGGGCGAGCAGTACTTC. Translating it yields CASSPSRGEQYF. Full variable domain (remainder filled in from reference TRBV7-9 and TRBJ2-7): DTGVSQNPRHKITKRGQNVTFRCDPISEHNRLYWYRQTLGQGPEFLTYFQNEAQLEKSRLLSDRFSAERPKGSFSTLEIQRTEQGDSAMYLCASSPSRGEQYFGPGTRLTVT.

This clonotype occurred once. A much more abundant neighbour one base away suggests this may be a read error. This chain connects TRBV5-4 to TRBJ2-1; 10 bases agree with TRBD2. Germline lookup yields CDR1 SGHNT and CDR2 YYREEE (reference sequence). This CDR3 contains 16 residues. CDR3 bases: TGTGCCAGCAGCTTATTTCCCGGGACTAGCGCAGATGAGCATTTCTTC. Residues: CASSLFPGTSADEHFF.

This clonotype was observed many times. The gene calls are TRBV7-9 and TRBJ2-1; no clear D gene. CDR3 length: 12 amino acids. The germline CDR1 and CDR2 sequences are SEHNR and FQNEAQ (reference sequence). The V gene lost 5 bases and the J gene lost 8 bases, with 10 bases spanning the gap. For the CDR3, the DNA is TGTGCCAGCAGCCCCGGCCGAGATGAGCAGTTCTTC. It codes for CASSPGRDEQFF. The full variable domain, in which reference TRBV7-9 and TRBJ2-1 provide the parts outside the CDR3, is DTGVSQNPRHKITKRGQNVTFRCDPISEHNRLYWYRQTLGQGPEFLTYFQNEAQLEKSRLLSDRFSAERPKGSFSTLEIQRTEQGDSAMYLCASSPGRDEQFFGPGTRLTVL.

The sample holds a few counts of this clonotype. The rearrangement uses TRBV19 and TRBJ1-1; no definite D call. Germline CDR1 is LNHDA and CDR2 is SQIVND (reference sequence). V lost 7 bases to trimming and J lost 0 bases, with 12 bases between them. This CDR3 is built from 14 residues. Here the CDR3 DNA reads TGTGCCAGTACTCTACGGACGGTGAACACTGAAGCTTTCTTT. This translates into CASTLRTVNTEAFF.

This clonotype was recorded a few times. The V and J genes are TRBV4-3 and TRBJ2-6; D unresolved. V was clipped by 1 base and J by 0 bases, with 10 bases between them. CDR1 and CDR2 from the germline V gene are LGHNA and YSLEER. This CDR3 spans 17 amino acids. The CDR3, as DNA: TGCGCCAGCAGCCAAGGCCTTGTTGGCTCTGGGGCCAACGTCCTGACTTTC. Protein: CASSQGLVGSGANVLTF.

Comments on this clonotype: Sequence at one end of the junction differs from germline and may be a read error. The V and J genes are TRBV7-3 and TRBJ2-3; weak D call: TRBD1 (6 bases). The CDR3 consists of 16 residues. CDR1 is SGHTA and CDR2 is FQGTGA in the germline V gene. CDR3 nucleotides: TGTCCCAGCAGCTCCCCAAGGCAGGGGCCCACAGATACGCAGTATTTT. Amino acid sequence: CPSSSPRQGPTDTQYF.

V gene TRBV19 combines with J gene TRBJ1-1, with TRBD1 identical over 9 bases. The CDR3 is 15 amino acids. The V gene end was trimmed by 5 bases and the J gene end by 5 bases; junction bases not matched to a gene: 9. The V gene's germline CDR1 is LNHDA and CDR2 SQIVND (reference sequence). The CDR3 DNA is TGTGCCAGTAGTGGGTGGGACAGGGCCGCAACTGAAGCTTTCTTT. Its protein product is CASSGWDRAATEAFF.

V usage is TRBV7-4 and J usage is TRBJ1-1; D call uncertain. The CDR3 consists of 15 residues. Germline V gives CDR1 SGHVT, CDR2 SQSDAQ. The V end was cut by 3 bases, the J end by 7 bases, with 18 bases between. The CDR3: CASSFPEQRRYEAFF. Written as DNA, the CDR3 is TGTGCCAGCAGCTTCCCGGAACAGAGGAGGTATGAAGCTTTCTTT.

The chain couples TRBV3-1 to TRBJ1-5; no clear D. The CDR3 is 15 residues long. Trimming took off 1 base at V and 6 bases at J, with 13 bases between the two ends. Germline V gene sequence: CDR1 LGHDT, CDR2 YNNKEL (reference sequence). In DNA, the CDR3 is TGTGCCAGCAGCCAAGGCCGCGGCGGAGGTCAGCCCCAGCATTTT. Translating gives CASSQGRGGGQPQHF.

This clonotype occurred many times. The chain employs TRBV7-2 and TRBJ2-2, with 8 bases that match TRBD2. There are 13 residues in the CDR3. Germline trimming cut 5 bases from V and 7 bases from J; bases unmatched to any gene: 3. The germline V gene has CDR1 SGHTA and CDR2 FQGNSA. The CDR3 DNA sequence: TGTGCCAGCAGCCTTAGCGGGGTCGGGGAGCTGTTTTTT. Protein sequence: CASSLSGVGELFF.

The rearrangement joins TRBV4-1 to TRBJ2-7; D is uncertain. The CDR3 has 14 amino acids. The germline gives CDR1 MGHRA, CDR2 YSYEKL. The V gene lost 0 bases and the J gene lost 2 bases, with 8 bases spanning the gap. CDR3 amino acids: CASSQDRGPYEQYF. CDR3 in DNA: TGCGCCAGCAGCCAAGATAGAGGACCCTACGAGCAGTACTTC.

CDR3 DNA sequence: TGTGCCAGCAGTTACAGGGGCTCCTCCTACAATGAGCAGTTCTTC. It encodes CASSYRGSSYNEQFF. The rearrangement uses TRBV2 and TRBJ2-1; 7 nucleotides match TRBD1. The germline gives CDR1 SNHLY, CDR2 FYNNEI. The CDR3 length is 15 residues. V lost 5 bases, J lost 0 bases, and 4 bases stayed unmatched.

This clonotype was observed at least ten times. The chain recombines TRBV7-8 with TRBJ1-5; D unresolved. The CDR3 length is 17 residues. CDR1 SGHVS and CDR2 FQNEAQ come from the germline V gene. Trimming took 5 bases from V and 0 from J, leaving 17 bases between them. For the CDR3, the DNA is TGTGCCAGCAGCGTTACTTGGGCGGAGCATAGCAATCAGCCCCAGCATTTT. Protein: CASSVTWAEHSNQPQHF.